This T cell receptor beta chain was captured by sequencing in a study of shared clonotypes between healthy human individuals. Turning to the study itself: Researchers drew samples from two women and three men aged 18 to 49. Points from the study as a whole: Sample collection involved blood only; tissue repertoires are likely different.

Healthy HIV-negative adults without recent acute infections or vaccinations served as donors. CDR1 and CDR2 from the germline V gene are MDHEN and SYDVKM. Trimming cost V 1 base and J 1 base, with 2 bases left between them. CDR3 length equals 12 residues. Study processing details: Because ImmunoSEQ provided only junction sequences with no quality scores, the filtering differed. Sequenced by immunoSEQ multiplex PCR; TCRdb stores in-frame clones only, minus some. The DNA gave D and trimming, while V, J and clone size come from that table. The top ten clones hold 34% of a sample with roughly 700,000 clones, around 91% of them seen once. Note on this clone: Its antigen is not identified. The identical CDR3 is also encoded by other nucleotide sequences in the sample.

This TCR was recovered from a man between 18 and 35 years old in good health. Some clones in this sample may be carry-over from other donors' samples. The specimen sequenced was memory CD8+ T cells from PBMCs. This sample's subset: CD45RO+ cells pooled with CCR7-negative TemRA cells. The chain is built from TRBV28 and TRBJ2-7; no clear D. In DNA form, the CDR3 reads TGTGCCAGCAGTTTATCGTCCTACGAGCAGTACTTC. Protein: CASSLSSYEQYF.